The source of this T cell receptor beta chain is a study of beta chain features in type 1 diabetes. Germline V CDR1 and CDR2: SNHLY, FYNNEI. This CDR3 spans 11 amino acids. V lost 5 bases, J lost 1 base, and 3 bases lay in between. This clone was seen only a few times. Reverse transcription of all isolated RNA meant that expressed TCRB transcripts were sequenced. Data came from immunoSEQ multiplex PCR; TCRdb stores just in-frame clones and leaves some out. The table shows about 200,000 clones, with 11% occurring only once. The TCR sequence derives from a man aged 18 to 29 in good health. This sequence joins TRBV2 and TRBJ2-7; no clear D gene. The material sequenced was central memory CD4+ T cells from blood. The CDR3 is CASSPSYEQYF. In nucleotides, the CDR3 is TGTGCCAGCAGTCCTTCCTACGAGCAGTACTTC. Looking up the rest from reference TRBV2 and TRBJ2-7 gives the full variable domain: EPEVTQTPSHQVTQMGQEVILRCVPISNHLYFYWYRQILGQKVEFLVSFYNNEISEKSEIFDDQFSVERPDGSNFTLKIRSTKLEDSAMYFCASSPSYEQYFGPGTRLTVT.